This TCR beta chain is from a study of shared clonotypes between healthy human individuals. Study details: Each donor's CD8 memory used one plate, CD8 naive two, each CD4 subset three.

From germline, CDR1 is MDHEN and CDR2 SYDVKM. The CDR3 contains 18 residues. Trimming took off 5 bases at V and 0 bases at J, with 17 bases between the two ends. Points on this clone: Its specificity is unknown.

General study points: Naive subsets usually exceeded memory subsets in estimated richness. Some naive CD4 clonotypes, around 4.7%, turned up in common across a handful of donors. The donor pool, a small one, limited the genetic and exposure-history diversity represented.

Profiled with immunoSEQ multiplex PCR; TCRdb holds only in-frame clones, not every one. There are about a million clones in the sample; approximately 72% occur only once, and 1.4% to 1.5% lies in the top ten. The clonotype was recovered from a man aged 18-30 years in good health. The sample comprised memory CD4+ T cells sorted from blood. Subset of the sample: CD45RA-negative fraction. This chain joins TRBV28 and TRBJ2-6; D is uncertain. The CDR3, as DNA: TGTGCCAGCAGTACAAATAAAGGATCCTTCTCTGGGGCCAACGTCCTGACTTTC. Translation: CASSTNKGSFSGANVLTF.